The 21 T cell receptor beta chains listed next were all sequenced from one sample in a study of technical replicates of blood from a few donors. Here immunoSEQ multiplex PCR was the method, and the copy in TCRdb shows in-frame clones only, minus some. Among 75,000 or so clones listed, 85% to 95% were seen once. Sequenced sample: T cells isolated from PBMCs. These receptors were collected from a human donor in good health.

The chain has TRBV5-4 and TRBJ2-7; no firm D call. This CDR3 has 12 amino acids. Between the trimmed V and J ends, which lost 0 bases and 5 bases, there was a span of 6 bases. Per the germline V gene, CDR1 is SGHNT and CDR2 is YYREEE (reference sequence). CDR3 coding DNA: TGTGCCAGCAGCTTGGTAGTAGACGAGCAGTACTTC. It specifies CASSLVVDEQYF. Looking up the rest from reference TRBV5-4 and TRBJ2-7 gives the full variable domain: ETGVTQSPTHLIKTRGQQVTLRCSSQSGHNTVSWYQQALGQGPQFIFQYYREEENGRGNFPPRFSGLQFPNYSSELNVNALELDDSALYLCASSLVVDEQYFGPGTRLTVT.

The rearrangement links TRBV7-6 to TRBJ2-7; D might be TRBD2 (6 bases). CDR1 is SGHVS and CDR2 is FNYEAQ in the germline V gene. The germline V and J ends were trimmed by 1 base and 4 bases, with 11 bases remaining between them. The CDR3 sequence is 14 residues long. The CDR3 protein is CASSLDGTLYEQYF. In DNA, the CDR3 is TGTGCCAGCAGCTTAGACGGGACTCTATACGAGCAGTACTTC.

This chain uses TRBV10-2 with TRBJ1-1; D call uncertain. V was trimmed by 8 bases and J by 0 bases, leaving 4 bases between them. The CDR3 is made up of 11 amino acids. Germline CDR1 WSHSY, CDR2 SAAADI. The CDR3 loop reads CASQMNTEAFF. The CDR3 region has the DNA TGCGCCAGCCAGATGAACACTGAAGCTTTCTTT.

This clone was found once. The chain is built from TRBV7-8 and TRBJ2-5; D is undetermined. The germline V and J ends were trimmed by 5 bases and 0 bases, with 4 bases remaining between them. The CDR3 has 12 amino acids. Germline assignment: CDR1 SGHVS and CDR2 FQNEAQ. The DNA for the CDR3 is TGTGCCAGCAGCCAGTACCAAGAGACCCAGTACTTC. Translating gives CASSQYQETQYF.

V and J are TRBV5-4 and TRBJ2-5, with TRBD2 identical over 11 bases. The CDR3 sequence is 15 residues long. CDR1 is SGHNT, CDR2 YYREEE, per germline (reference sequence). J lost 5 bases, V lost 0 bases, and 3 bases had no gene match. CDR3 amino acids: CASSLVASGRETQYF. The DNA of the CDR3 is TGTGCCAGCAGCTTGGTGGCTAGCGGGAGGGAGACCCAGTACTTC.

The chain uses TRBV30 and TRBJ2-5, with 7 bases lining up with TRBD2. The germline V gene encodes CDR1 GTSNPN and CDR2 SVGIG (reference sequence). This CDR3 has 11 residues. Unmatched junction bases numbered 3, after V lost 4 bases and J lost 7 bases. This chain's CDR3 is CAWTSGGTQYF. The CDR3 bases are TGTGCCTGGACGTCGGGAGGGACCCAGTACTTC.

The chain couples TRBV5-4 to TRBJ1-2; weak D call: TRBD1 (5 bases). CDR1 and CDR2 from the germline V gene are SGHNT and YYREEE (reference sequence). The CDR3 contains 13 residues. V lost 4 bases and J 4 bases, leaving 11 bases between the germline ends. CDR3 bases: TGTGCCAGCAGCCAGGACACCTCCTATGGCTACACCTTC. Translation gives CASSQDTSYGYTF.

V usage is TRBV19 and J usage is TRBJ1-2; D may be TRBD1 (6 bases). Trimming pared 6 bases from V and 8 bases from J, leaving 22 bases between. Per the germline V gene, CDR1 is LNHDA and CDR2 is SQIVND (reference sequence). The CDR3 totals 15 residues. The CDR3 bases are TGTGCCAGTAGCCTGGGGGGGCAGATTTACGGCGGCTACACCTTC. Amino acid sequence: CASSLGGQIYGGYTF.

In its sample, this clone was seen once. This chain links TRBV5-6 with TRBJ2-2, with 7 bases that match TRBD1. The CDR3 totals 17 residues. CDR1 and CDR2 from the germline V gene are SGHDT and YYEEEE. Losses at the gene ends were 4 bases for V and 1 base for J; bases not matched to a gene: 10. CDR3 region: CASSPVPGQLNTGELFF. Here the CDR3 DNA reads TGTGCCAGCAGCCCGGTGCCGGGACAGCTGAACACCGGGGAGCTGTTTTTT.

A single count supports this clone. This chain links TRBV4-1 with TRBJ1-1; D is ambiguous. In germline, CDR1 is MGHRA, CDR2 YSYEKL. V was pared by 0 bases and J by 1 base, with 9 bases between. The CDR3 contains 15 residues. Written as DNA, the CDR3 is TGCGCCAGCAGCCAAGAGGACTTAGGGAACACTGAAGCTTTCTTT. Protein sequence: CASSQEDLGNTEAFF.

The rearrangement joins TRBV19 to TRBJ1-2, with TRBD1 matching 7 bases. Per germline, CDR1 LNHDA and CDR2 SQIVND (reference sequence). V dropped 4 bases and J dropped 8; count of bases not matched to a gene: 16. The CDR3 runs 16 residues. CDR3 residues: CASSTVRGGSPRGYTF. CDR3 DNA sequence: TGTGCCAGTAGTACCGTTAGAGGGGGCTCTCCGCGGGGCTACACCTTC.

This chain joins TRBV4-1 and TRBJ2-3, with TRBD2 matching over 13 bases. The CDR3 has 18 amino acids. Germline assignment: CDR1 MGHRA and CDR2 YSYEKL. J was trimmed by 2 bases and V by 6 bases; bases with no gene match: 11. For the CDR3, the DNA is TGCGCCAGCAGTTCTCCTCGGACTAGCGGGAGTATCACAGATACGCAGTATTTT. Translated: CASSSPRTSGSITDTQYF.

The rearrangement uses TRBV5-1 and TRBJ2-7, with no clear D. CDR1 and CDR2 (germline): SGHRS, YFSETQ. V gave up 0 bases and J gave up 4 bases, with 2 bases separating them. The CDR3 extends over 11 amino acids. CDR3 sequence reads: CASSLAYEQYF. The CDR3 DNA is TGCGCCAGCAGCTTGGCTTACGAGCAGTACTTC.

This clone was recorded only once. The V and J genes are TRBV2 and TRBJ1-1; 8 bases align to TRBD1. Germline values: CDR1 SNHLY, CDR2 FYNNEI. V gave up 6 bases and J gave up 7 bases; unmatched junction bases: 7. This CDR3 comprises 13 residues. The CDR3 nucleotides are TGTGCCAGCAGGGAACGACAGGGGAGTGAAGCTTTCTTT. Amino acid sequence: CASRERQGSEAFF.

V and J are TRBV21-1 and TRBJ2-5; whether TRBD2, the table's D call, matches the DNA was not checked. TRBV21-1 is annotated as a pseudogene. CDR3 length: 12 amino acids. CDR3 nucleotides: TGTGCCAGCAGCAAATGGAGGGAGACCCAGTACTTC. It specifies CASSKWRETQYF.

The gene calls are TRBV4-1 and TRBJ2-1; D remains ambiguous. Germline V gene lookup returns CDR1 MGHRA and CDR2 YSYEKL. V was trimmed by 1 base and J by 10 bases, leaving 14 bases between them. The CDR3 spans 14 residues. This chain's CDR3 is CASSQVGGVGEQFF. CDR3 nucleotides: TGCGCCAGCAGCCAAGTAGGCGGAGTCGGGGAGCAGTTCTTC.

V and J are TRBV6-5 and TRBJ1-5; TRBD1 matches 8 bases. This CDR3 comprises 14 residues. Germline CDR1 is MNHEY and CDR2 is SVGAGI. The ends lost 8 bases at V and 4 bases at J; junction bases unmatched: 7. The CDR3 region is CASGQGFSNQPQHF. DNA for the CDR3: TGTGCCAGCGGACAGGGATTTAGTAATCAGCCCCAGCATTTT.

This chain joins TRBV7-7 and TRBJ2-1; 16 bases line up with TRBD2. CDR3 length equals 18 residues. Germline V gene lookup returns CDR1 SSHAT and CDR2 FNYEAQ (reference sequence). V was clipped by 6 bases and J by 8 bases; unmatched bases: 13. As DNA, the CDR3 is TGTGCCAGCAGTTTCGGGACTAGCGGGAGGGCCTCCTTCCATGAGCAGTTCTTC. Translation gives CASSFGTSGRASFHEQFF.

The rearrangement uses TRBV4-3 and TRBJ2-7; a possible D gene is TRBD2 (6 bases). The CDR3 loop spans 14 amino acids. V was cut by 4 bases and J by 3 bases, with 13 bases left in between. Germline assignment: CDR1 LGHNA and CDR2 YSLEER. CDR3 sequence (DNA): TGCGCCAGCAGCCTACTGACGGGAGTCTACGAGCAGTACTTC. Amino acid sequence: CASSLLTGVYEQYF.

This clone came up a few times. This sequence joins TRBV28 and TRBJ1-2; 7 bases match TRBD1. The length of the CDR3 is 14 residues. Losses at the gene ends were 2 bases for V and 4 bases for J; bases not matched to a gene: 4. CDR1 is MDHEN and CDR2 is SYDVKM in the germline V gene. The CDR3 reads CASSLRGGGYGYTF. CDR3 DNA sequence: TGTGCCAGCAGTTTACGAGGGGGCGGCTATGGCTACACCTTC.

A single count supports this clone. This sequence joins TRBV28 and TRBJ1-3; D is uncertain. The CDR3 has 15 residues. In germline, CDR1 is MDHEN, CDR2 SYDVKM. The V end was cut by 7 bases, the J end by 0 bases, with 13 bases between. As DNA, the CDR3 is TGTGCCAGCATAGATCGGGGATTCTCTGGAAACACCATATATTTT. Amino acid sequence: CASIDRGFSGNTIYF.